Presented here are 10 T cell receptor beta chains from one specimen sequenced in a study of T cells in women clearing cervical HPV infection (dated by TCRdb to the late 2010s). The library relied on the immunoSEQ multiplex PCR assay. This is the immuneACCESS table as TCRdb keeps it, with only in-frame sequences that have V and J called. A part of the clones is gone; compared with another copy, unresolved V genes explain less than half, and the rest is unexplained. The sample's own table lists 25,000 or so clones. Of the sample, around 10% is held by the ten largest clones. Material: blood buffy coat. Receptor source: a woman aged 18-69 years with a cervical HPV16 infection that either progressed to CIN3+ or cleared (not recorded which).

Points on this clone: The read finishes 3 residues shy of the CDR3 end, and the germline J gene is used to complete it. This chain connects TRBV18 to TRBJ2-2, with D possibly TRBD1 on 5 matching bases. The V gene's germline CDR1 is KGHSH and CDR2 LQKENI. The CDR3 sequence is 16 residues long. The sequenced part of the CDR3 DNA is TGTGCCAGCTCACCCCCGCTGACAGCTGTTAATGAAAAG. The encoded protein is CASSPPLTAVNEK. The whole CDR3 region reads CASSPPLTAVNEKLFF.

As concerns this clone: The sequence runs out 3 residues before the end of the CDR3; the remainder is reconstructed from the germline J gene. The J gene is TRBJ1-4, the V gene TRBV4-1; D unresolved. Germline-derived CDR1 and CDR2 are MGHRA and YSYEKL. Trimming left V 0 bases short and J 7 bases short, with 9 bases between. The CDR3 length is 14 residues. The DNA read from the CDR3 is TGCGCCAGCAGCCAAGATCCCCAGATTGAAAAA. It specifies CASSQDPQIEK. The full CDR3 protein is CASSQDPQIEKLFF.

Comments on this clone: The read comes to an end 3 residues before the CDR3 does, leaving the germline J gene to fill in the end. The chain uses TRBV18 and TRBJ2-7, with TRBD2 as a possible D gene (6 bases). Trimming took off 4 bases at V and 0 bases at J, with 10 bases between the two ends. The CDR3 has 14 amino acids. CDR1 and CDR2 (germline): KGHSH, LQKENI. The CDR3 loop is CASSRAGNSYEQYF. Incomplete CDR3 DNA: TGTGCCAGCTCACGTGCGGGGAACTCCTACGAG.

Points on this clone: The read falls 3 residues short of the CDR3 end, and the missing part is taken from the germline J gene. This chain links TRBV5-5 with TRBJ1-4, with a possible D match to TRBD1 (5 bases). The CDR3 runs 15 residues. V lost 3 bases and J 3 bases, leaving 12 bases between the germline ends. Germline V gene data show CDR1 as SGHKS and CDR2 as YYEKEE (reference sequence). The CDR3 here is CASSSPRGANEKLFF. The covered CDR3 bases are TGTGCCAGCAGCTCTCCCCGGGGGGCTAATGAAAAA. The full variable domain, with the rest looked up from reference TRBV5-5 and TRBJ1-4, is DAGVTQSPTHLIKTRGQQVTLRCSPISGHKSVSWYQQVLGQGPQFIFQYYEKEERGRGNFPDRFSARQFPNYSSELNVNALLLGDSALYLCASSSPRGANEKLFFGSGTQLSVL.

Notes on this clone: The read comes to an end 3 residues before the CDR3 does, leaving the germline J gene to fill in the end. The chain uses TRBV7-2 and TRBJ2-3, with TRBD2 as a possible D gene (5 bases). The V gene lost 5 bases and the J gene lost 2 bases, with 14 bases spanning the gap. The length of the CDR3 is 15 residues. Germline V gene lookup returns CDR1 SGHTA and CDR2 FQGNSA. The CDR3 is CASSPEASNTDTQYF. The sequenced part of the CDR3 DNA is TGTGCCAGCAGCCCAGAGGCTAGCAACACAGATACG.

Concerning this clone itself: The sequenced fragment ends 3 residues before the CDR3 boundary, so the rest is inferred from the germline J gene. The V gene is TRBV27, the J gene TRBJ2-3; TRBD2 matches 7 bases. The CDR3 loop spans 15 amino acids. The junction had 2 bases not matched to a gene; V was cut back by 2 bases and J by 0 bases. In germline, CDR1 is MNHEY, CDR2 SMNVEV (reference sequence). The CDR3 loop reads CASSLGGSSTDTQYF. Incomplete CDR3 DNA: TGTGCCAGCAGTTTAGGCGGGAGTAGCACAGATACG.

Remarks on this clone: The CDR3 end falls 3 residues outside the read, so it is completed with the germline J gene. This chain uses TRBV7-6 with TRBJ1-2; a weak D match, TRBD1 (6 bases). There are 14 residues in the CDR3. Germline CDR1 is SGHVS and CDR2 is FNYEAQ. The CDR3 bases that were read are TGTGCCAGCAGCCCCGTGGGGGCAAGTGTCGGC. Protein product: CASSPVGASVG. The full CDR3 sequence reads CASSPVGASVGYTF.

CDR3: CASSIGKIAGSQETQYF. Partial CDR3 DNA: TGTGCCAGTAGTATAGGGAAAATAGCGGGATCCCAAGAGACC. This chain joins TRBV19 and TRBJ2-5; TRBD2 agrees at 8 bases. The CDR3 end lies 3 residues beyond the end of the read and is filled in from the germline J gene. This CDR3 is built from 17 residues. V was pared by 1 base and J by 1 base, with 8 bases of the junction left unmatched. The germline gives CDR1 LNHDA, CDR2 SQIVND (reference sequence).

On this clone: The junction shows a germline mismatch at one end, possibly a read error. The CDR3 goes on 3 residues after the read ends, and that part is filled in from the germline J gene. Additional DNA sequences in this sample encode the identical CDR3. The chain carries TRBV5-1 and TRBJ1-3; tentative D call: TRBD1 (6 bases). The CDR3 loop spans 15 amino acids. The germline CDR1 and CDR2 sequences are SGHRS and YFSETQ. Incomplete CDR3 DNA: TGCGCCAGCAGCTTCAGGGGAGTTCCTGGAAACACA. Its translation: CASSFRGVPGNT. The complete CDR3 protein is CASSFRGVPGNTIYF.

In the case of this clone: The CDR3 extends 3 residues past the end of the read, so its final part is completed from the germline J gene. This chain links TRBV29-1 with TRBJ2-3; the D gene is possibly TRBD2 (5 bases). There are 11 residues in the CDR3. Germline V CDR1 and CDR2: SQVTM, ANQGSEA. The CDR3 sequence is CSGGPEETQYF. Partial CDR3 DNA: TGCAGCGGAGGGCCGGAGGAGACG.